This record concerns one TCR beta chain sequence. These data belong to a study of blood T cell repertoires in COVID-19. TCRdb's copy holds only in-frame clones and misses some; the assay was immunoSEQ multiplex PCR. The repertoire includes approximately 290,000 clones, 80% to 90% of them detected once, and 3.5% to 5.5% sits in the top ten. Specimen: PBMCs or T cells enriched from blood (not recorded which). The receptor was derived from a woman aged 30 to 39 who had recovered from COVID-19.

The DNA for the CDR3 is TGCGCCAGCAGCTTGGATGGCCGCTCCTACGAGCAGTACTTC. Its protein is CASSLDGRSYEQYF. The chain links TRBV5-1 to TRBJ2-7; D is unclear. Trimming pared 0 bases from V and 0 bases from J, leaving 7 bases between. The CDR3 runs 14 residues. Germline V CDR1 and CDR2: SGHRS, YFSETQ.